Each of the 18 T cell receptor beta chains below was sequenced from the same sample in a study of molecular identifiers for immune sequencing clone quantification. Using its own MiXCR run on the PCR reads, TCRdb lists one record per CDR3 protein. The sample records about 640,000 distinct CDR3 sequences, 15% to 20% being singletons. Sequences were obtained from naive CD8+ T cells from blood, with Jurkat cell RNA spiked in. Subset reported: FACS-sorted CD8+CD4-CCR7+CD45RA+ naive T cells. The receptors were sampled from a human donor in good health. Some libraries in this study had Jurkat cell RNA spiked in.

This clonotype was found a few times. The chain uses TRBV4-1 and TRBJ2-1; 8 positions match TRBD1. This CDR3 region has 16 residues. With V trimmed by 1 base and J by 7 bases, 9 bases remained unmatched. Looked up from germline, CDR1 is MGHRA and CDR2 is YSYEKL. CDR3 DNA: TGCGCCAGCAGCCAAGGGACAGGGACAGTCGGGAATGAGCAGTTCTTC. It specifies CASSQGTGTVGNEQFF.

In this sample, this clonotype turned up many times. The chain has TRBV13 and TRBJ1-1; D not resolved. CDR1 is PRHDT and CDR2 is FYEKMQ in the germline V gene (reference sequence). The CDR3 totals 14 residues. Trimming pared 4 bases from V and 1 base from J, leaving 10 bases between. The CDR3 loop is CASSYPHTNTEAFF. CDR3 DNA sequence: TGTGCCAGCAGCTACCCCCACACGAACACTGAAGCTTTCTTT.

The chain has TRBV24-1 and TRBJ2-3; D gene uncertain. Trimming shortened V by 4 bases and J by 0 bases, and 16 bases separated the two germline ends. CDR1 KGHDR and CDR2 SFDVKD come from the germline V gene. This CDR3 is built from 17 residues. The CDR3, as DNA: TGTGCCACCAGTGACGCAGAGCTGGGCACGAGCACAGATACGCAGTATTTT. Residues: CATSDAELGTSTDTQYF.

At least ten counts were recorded for this clonotype. The chain combines TRBV5-1 with TRBJ2-1, with D possibly TRBD1 on 6 matching bases. Germline lookup yields CDR1 SGHRS and CDR2 YFSETQ. Trimming pared 3 bases from V and 1 base from J, leaving 20 bases between. The CDR3 consists of 18 residues. CDR3 residues: CASSYKENRVRSYNEQFF. In DNA form, the CDR3 reads TGCGCCAGCAGCTACAAAGAGAACAGGGTTCGATCCTACAATGAGCAGTTCTTC. Complete variable domain (other parts from reference TRBV5-1 and TRBJ2-1): KAGVTQTPRYLIKTRGQQVTLSCSPISGHRSVSWYQQTPGQGLQFLFEYFSETQRNKGNFPGRFSGRQFSNSRSEMNVSTLELGDSALYLCASSYKENRVRSYNEQFFGPGTRLTVL.

This clonotype was detected many times. The chain joins TRBV28 to TRBJ2-5; D gene uncertain. CDR3 size: 12 residues. V was clipped by 6 bases and J by 3 bases, with 8 bases between them. CDR1 and CDR2 (germline): MDHEN, SYDVKM. Written as DNA, the CDR3 is TGTGCCAGCAGGCACAATAAAGAGACCCAGTACTTC. It is translated as CASRHNKETQYF.

This clonotype was observed a handful of times. The chain carries TRBV4-1 and TRBJ2-7; D is perhaps TRBD2 (6 bases). The CDR3 contains 16 residues. From germline, CDR1 is MGHRA and CDR2 YSYEKL. Trimming cost V 1 base and J 4 bases, with 17 bases left between them. The CDR3 DNA is TGCGCCAGCAGCCAAGTATTGACGGGGACTGTTTACGAGCAGTACTTC. This encodes CASSQVLTGTVYEQYF.

In its sample, this clonotype was seen many times. The CDR3 region has the DNA TGTGCCAGCAGCAAAGGGACTACCCCTAGGAGCTCCTACGAGCAGTACTTC. As protein: CASSKGTTPRSSYEQYF. V and J are TRBV7-2 and TRBJ2-7; 7 nucleotides line up with TRBD2. The V gene end was trimmed by 5 bases and the J gene end by 0 bases; junction bases not matched to a gene: 13. Germline assignment: CDR1 SGHTA and CDR2 FQGNSA. This CDR3 region has 17 residues.

As concerns this clonotype: A much larger clone is a single base away; this may be a read error. The V call is TRBV6-1, the J call TRBJ1-4; D gene unclear. This CDR3 is 15 amino acids long. CDR1 MNHNS and CDR2 SASEGT come from the germline V gene. V was clipped by 1 base and J by 1 base, with 7 bases between them. The CDR3 here is CASSEVYVTNEKLFF. In nucleotides, the CDR3 is TGTGCCAGCAGTGAAGTTTATGTAACTAATGAAAAACTGTTTTTT.

The chain recombines TRBV19 with TRBJ2-1; TRBD2 aligns across 11 bases. Trimming took 4 bases from V and 5 from J; bases not matched to a gene: 4. CDR1 LNHDA and CDR2 SQIVND come from the germline V gene (reference sequence). This CDR3 spans 15 amino acids. The CDR3 region is CASSTTSGGHNEQFF. Written as DNA, the CDR3 is TGTGCCAGTAGTACAACTAGCGGGGGCCACAATGAGCAGTTCTTC.

As to this clonotype: Its ends do not fully match the called genes, so a read error is possible. The V gene is TRBV5-1, the J gene TRBJ2-7; D tentatively reads TRBD1 or TRBD2 (6 bases each). The CDR3 has 14 amino acids. Germline loops: CDR1 SGHRS, CDR2 YFSETQ. The DNA for the CDR3 is TGCGCCAGCTGCTTGGCCCTCGGGGGCCACGAGCAGTACTTC. Translated: CASCLALGGHEQYF.

This clonotype occurred many times. The gene calls are TRBV5-1 and TRBJ2-1; D unclear. There are 16 residues in the CDR3. V lost 0 bases and J lost 0, with 10 bases in between. Germline values: CDR1 SGHRS, CDR2 YFSETQ. The CDR3 reads CASSLAGFSSYNEQFF. In DNA, the CDR3 is TGCGCCAGCAGCTTGGCTGGGTTTAGCTCCTACAATGAGCAGTTCTTC.

Many counts were recorded for this clonotype. The chain joins TRBV27 to TRBJ1-5, with TRBD1 matching 7 bases. After removal of 5 bases from V and 3 bases from J, the junction contained 4 bases not matched to a gene. This CDR3 has 14 amino acids. Germline V CDR1 and CDR2: MNHEY, SMNVEV (reference sequence). CDR3 amino acids: CASSQTGYNQPQHF. CDR3 sequence (DNA): TGTGCCAGCAGTCAGACAGGGTACAATCAGCCCCAGCATTTT.

This clonotype was seen just once. The rearrangement uses TRBV19 and TRBJ2-7; the D call may be TRBD1 or TRBD2 (5 bases each). The CDR3 consists of 17 residues. The germline V and J ends were trimmed by 7 bases and 2 bases, with 24 bases remaining between them. Germline V gives CDR1 LNHDA, CDR2 SQIVND (reference sequence). In DNA, the CDR3 is TGTGCCAGTATGTTCGGACCGAGCGAACTAGGGGCCTACGAGCAGTACTTC. It yields the protein CASMFGPSELGAYEQYF. Filled out from reference TRBV19 and TRBJ2-7, the complete variable domain reads DGGITQSPKYLFRKEGQNVTLSCEQNLNHDAMYWYRQDPGQGLRLIYYSQIVNDFQKGDIAEGYSVSREKKESFPLTVTSAQKNPTAFYLCASMFGPSELGAYEQYFGPGTRLTVT.

This clonotype was counted at least ten times. The chain employs TRBV6-5 and TRBJ1-3; TRBD1 agrees at 7 bases. The CDR3 covers 14 residues. Germline loops: CDR1 MNHEY, CDR2 SVGAGI. V lost 6 bases and J lost 3; bases outside the gene matches: 5. CDR3 nucleotides: TGTGCCAGCAGGGACAGGACCGGTGGAAACACCATATATTTT. Its translation: CASRDRTGGNTIYF.

This clonotype was recorded many times. This chain uses TRBV7-8 with TRBJ2-3, with TRBD1 matching over 10 bases. This CDR3 has 16 amino acids. The germline CDR1 and CDR2 sequences are SGHVS and FQNEAQ. V lost 0 bases and J lost 3; bases outside the gene matches: 3. As DNA, the CDR3 is TGTGCCAGCAGCTTAGCCGGGACAGGGGTAACAGATACGCAGTATTTT. Protein: CASSLAGTGVTDTQYF.

In its sample, this clonotype was seen a few times. Lacking the conserved final phenylalanine or tryptophan, this CDR3 likely reflects a read error. The genes are TRBV9 and TRBJ1-4; tentative D call: TRBD1 (6 bases). With 0 bases removed from V and 7 bases from J, the gap between germline ends came to 13 bases. Germline V lookup: CDR1 SGDLS, CDR2 YYNGEE. The CDR3 is 15 amino acids. CDR3 amino acids: CASSVGGGRGEKLFS. CDR3 nucleotide sequence: TGTGCCAGCAGCGTAGGAGGGGGGCGAGGTGAAAAACTGTTTTCT.

V usage is TRBV7-9 and J usage is TRBJ1-4; possibly TRBD1 for D (6 bases). The CDR3 extends over 15 amino acids. V shed 5 bases and J shed 5 bases, with 15 bases lying between them. Per germline, CDR1 SEHNR and CDR2 FQNEAQ (reference sequence). CDR3 DNA: TGTGCCAGCAGCCCAATTGACAGGACCAATGAAAAACTGTTTTTT. It is translated as CASSPIDRTNEKLFF.

This clonotype turned up a few times. The chain is built from TRBV18 and TRBJ2-7; D call uncertain. The CDR3 consists of 14 residues. Trimming took 2 bases from V and 3 from J, leaving 11 bases between them. Looked up from germline, CDR1 is KGHSH and CDR2 is LQKENI. The CDR3 DNA reads TGTGCCAGCTCACCAATCTATAACCACTACGAGCAGTACTTC. This gives the protein CASSPIYNHYEQYF.